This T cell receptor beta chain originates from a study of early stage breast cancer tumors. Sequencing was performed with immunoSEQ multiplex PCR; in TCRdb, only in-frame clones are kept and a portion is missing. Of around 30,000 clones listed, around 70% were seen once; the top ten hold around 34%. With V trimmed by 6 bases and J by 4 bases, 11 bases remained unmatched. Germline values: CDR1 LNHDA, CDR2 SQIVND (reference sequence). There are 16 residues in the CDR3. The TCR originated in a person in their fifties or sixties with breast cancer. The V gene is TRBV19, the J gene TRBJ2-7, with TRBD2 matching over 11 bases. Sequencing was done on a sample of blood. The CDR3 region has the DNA TGTGCCAGTAGCACAGTGGGGACTAGCGGTCGGTACGAGCAGTACTTC. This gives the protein CASSTVGTSGRYEQYF.